These 32 T cell receptor beta chains originate from one sample sequenced in a study of Graves' ophthalmopathy and Graves' hyperthyroidism. Using RNA transcripts, the TCR beta CDR3 regions were amplified. HTBI primers were used in a first-round RT-PCR, which preceded a second-round multiplex PCR. One entry per CDR3 protein results from TCRdb running MiXCR on the multiplex PCR reads. Among approximately 700,000 distinct CDR3 sequences listed, approximately 39% were seen once. The sample taken for sequencing was peripheral blood. The receptors come from an adult man with Graves' ophthalmopathy.

The table lists this clonotype with many counts. The rearrangement uses TRBV7-9 and TRBJ1-1, with D unclear. In germline, CDR1 is SEHNR, CDR2 FQNEAQ (reference sequence). V was shortened by 0 bases and J by 1 base, with 6 bases between the two germline ends. The CDR3 has 14 amino acids. Here the CDR3 reads CASSLAATNTEAFF. The CDR3 nucleotides read TGTGCCAGCAGCTTAGCGGCGACGAACACTGAAGCTTTCTTT.

The J gene is TRBJ1-6, the V gene TRBV7-2, with a tentative D call TRBD1 (5 bases). CDR1 is SGHTA, CDR2 FQGNSA, per germline. The CDR3 contains 14 residues. V was pared by 5 bases and J by 8 bases, with 13 bases between. Here the CDR3 reads CASSVSGADSPLHF. CDR3 bases: TGTGCCAGCAGCGTGAGCGGGGCTGATTCACCCCTCCACTTT.

This clonotype was seen a single time. This chain connects TRBV7-9 to TRBJ1-5, with D possibly being TRBD1 (6 bases). V was clipped by 8 bases and J by 7 bases, with 18 bases between them. CDR1 is SEHNR, CDR2 FQNEAQ, per germline (reference sequence). The CDR3 is made up of 14 amino acids. The CDR3 is CASSPGVDGQPQHF. The CDR3 bases are TGTGCCAGCTCACCAGGGGTGGATGGGCAGCCCCAGCATTTT. Drawing the rest from reference TRBV7-9 and TRBJ1-5, the complete variable domain is DTGVSQNPRHKITKRGQNVTFRCDPISEHNRLYWYRQTLGQGPEFLTYFQNEAQLEKSRLLSDRFSAERPKGSFSTLEIQRTEQGDSAMYLCASSPGVDGQPQHFGDGTRLSIL.

In its sample, this clonotype was seen many times. The rearrangement links TRBV29-1 to TRBJ2-7; 10 bases are shared with TRBD2. This CDR3 has 15 residues. Germline CDR1 is SQVTM and CDR2 is ANQGSEA. V gave up 3 bases and J gave up 5 bases; unmatched junction bases: 10. CDR3 DNA: TGCAGCGTTGAGGGAGAAAGCGGGAGGGCCAACGAGCAGTACTTC. Its protein is CSVEGESGRANEQYF.

The table lists this clonotype with many counts. The genes are TRBV20-1 and TRBJ1-5, with TRBD1 matching over 8 bases. The CDR3 loop spans 13 amino acids. V lost 6 bases, J lost 4 bases, and 5 bases stayed unmatched. The germline V gene has CDR1 DFQATT and CDR2 SNEGSKA (reference sequence). CDR3 residues: CSAGQGANQPQHF. The CDR3 DNA reads as TGCAGTGCAGGGCAGGGGGCGAATCAGCCCCAGCATTTT.

This clonotype is a singleton in its sample. This chain uses TRBV29-1 with TRBJ1-5; TRBD1 agrees at 9 bases. CDR1 and CDR2 from the germline V gene are SQVTM and ANQGSEA. The CDR3 has 12 residues. With V trimmed by 8 bases and J by 6 bases, 5 bases remained unmatched. The CDR3 region is CSQTGGRQPQHF. CDR3 bases: TGCAGCCAAACAGGGGGCCGTCAGCCCCAGCATTTT.

The chain uses TRBV7-6 and TRBJ2-2; 8 bases match TRBD2. Looked up from germline, CDR1 is SGHVS and CDR2 is FNYEAQ. Trimming at V came to 5 bases and at J to 4 bases, leaving 6 bases not matched to a gene. CDR3 size: 15 residues. The CDR3: CASSKTSGPTGELFF. Here the CDR3 DNA reads TGTGCCAGCAGCAAAACTAGCGGACCCACCGGGGAGCTGTTTTTT.

This clonotype was seen a handful of times. V gene TRBV20-1 combines with J gene TRBJ2-2, with no clear D. Trimming removed 6 bases at V and 5 bases at J, with 7 bases between. Per the germline V gene, CDR1 is DFQATT and CDR2 is SNEGSKA (reference sequence). CDR3 length: 11 amino acids. The CDR3 sequence is CSAEFTGELFF. CDR3 bases: TGCAGTGCCGAATTTACCGGGGAGCTGTTTTTT.

The gene calls are TRBV29-1 and TRBJ1-2; D unclear. Trimming cost V 5 bases and J 4 bases, with 11 bases left between them. The CDR3 runs to 12 residues. Per the germline V gene, CDR1 is SQVTM and CDR2 is ANQGSEA. CDR3 region: CSVTGSFYGYTF. The CDR3 coding sequence is TGCAGCGTTACCGGGAGTTTCTATGGCTACACCTTC.

The chain recombines TRBV14 with TRBJ1-3, with D unresolved. Trimming pared 3 bases from V and 0 bases from J, leaving 15 bases between. This CDR3 is 17 amino acids long. In germline, CDR1 is SGHDN, CDR2 FVKESK. The DNA for the CDR3 is TGTGCCAGCAGCCAGCGATTGGCAGCCGACTCTGGAAACACCATATATTTT. It encodes CASSQRLAADSGNTIYF.

Concerning this clonotype: Possible read error: a much larger clone is one base away. The rearrangement links TRBV7-2 to TRBJ1-2; D is uncertain. The CDR3 is 15 residues long. Germline V gene data show CDR1 as SGHTA and CDR2 as FQGNSA. V lost 5 bases, J lost 4 bases, and 17 bases lay in between. CDR3 sequence reads: CASSANRVVIYGYTF. The CDR3 DNA follows: TGTGCCAGCAGCGCAAACAGAGTTGTGATCTATGGCTACACCTTC.

This sequence joins TRBV5-1 and TRBJ2-2, with 7 bases matching TRBD2. Germline lookup yields CDR1 SGHRS and CDR2 YFSETQ. V lost 4 bases to trimming and J lost 0 bases; unmatched junction nucleotides: 15. The CDR3 contains 19 residues. Here the CDR3 DNA reads TGCGCCAGCAGCCAAGTGGGGGGGAGAGGAAGAGCGAACACCGGGGAGCTGTTTTTT. It is translated as CASSQVGGRGRANTGELFF.

This clonotype appeared a few times. The genes are TRBV24-1 and TRBJ2-3, with 8 bases fitting TRBD1. There are 14 residues in the CDR3. Germline V gives CDR1 KGHDR, CDR2 SFDVKD. The junction had 0 bases not matched to a gene; V was cut back by 2 bases and J by 3 bases. The CDR3 region is CATSDWTGTDTQYF. The CDR3, as DNA: TGTGCCACCAGTGATTGGACAGGGACAGATACGCAGTATTTT.

This clonotype was detected many times. The rearrangement uses TRBV29-1 and TRBJ1-3; D is undetermined. V gave up 3 bases and J gave up 0 bases, with 9 bases separating them. CDR3 length equals 14 residues. Germline V gives CDR1 SQVTM, CDR2 ANQGSEA. CDR3 DNA sequence: TGCAGCGTTGAGAGGCGCTTCTCTGGAAACACCATATATTTT. This codes for CSVERRFSGNTIYF.

At least ten counts were recorded for this clonotype. The rearrangement links TRBV7-9 to TRBJ1-1; D unresolved. From germline, CDR1 is SEHNR and CDR2 FQNEAQ (reference sequence). The CDR3 has 13 residues. Trimming left V 5 bases short and J 1 base short, with 8 bases between. CDR3 sequence reads: CASSPWRNTEAFF. CDR3 DNA: TGTGCCAGCAGCCCCTGGAGGAACACTGAAGCTTTCTTT.

The V gene is TRBV7-3, the J gene TRBJ1-5; no reliable D call. The V gene lost 2 bases and the J gene lost 3 bases, with 11 bases spanning the gap. CDR3 size: 15 residues. From germline, CDR1 is SGHTA and CDR2 FQGTGA. CDR3 loop: CASSLLVPVNQPQHF. CDR3 DNA sequence: TGTGCCAGCAGCTTATTAGTACCAGTCAATCAGCCCCAGCATTTT.

With respect to this clonotype: It may be a read error: a sequence one base away is much more abundant. V usage is TRBV10-3 and J usage is TRBJ1-2, with D possibly matching TRBD1 (6 bases). Germline V CDR1 and CDR2: ENHRY, SYGVKD. This CDR3 region has 13 residues. The CDR3 DNA reads TGTGCCATCAATGAGATAGGGGGAGGTGGCTACACCTTC. This translates into CAINEIGGGGYTF.

This chain connects TRBV4-1 to TRBJ2-5; tentatively, D is TRBD2 (7 bases). The CDR3 runs 15 residues. The germline V gene encodes CDR1 MGHRA and CDR2 YSYEKL. The V gene lost 3 bases and the J gene lost 5 bases, with 16 bases spanning the gap. The CDR3 region has the DNA TGCGCCAGCAGCCAGGGGGGGCAAGCGGCCGAGACCCAGTACTTC. It encodes CASSQGGQAAETQYF.

This clonotype has ten or more counts. The V and J genes are TRBV5-8 and TRBJ2-7; perhaps TRBD2 as D (6 bases). This CDR3 comprises 13 residues. Deletions cut 0 bases from V and 3 bases from J, with 7 bases between. In germline, CDR1 is SGHTS, CDR2 YDEGEE. The CDR3 here is CASSLGGDYEQYF. The DNA of the CDR3 is TGTGCCAGCAGCTTGGGCGGGGACTACGAGCAGTACTTC.

Of note for this clonotype: The junction departs from germline at one end; a sequencing error may be responsible. The chain links TRBV7-2 to TRBJ2-6, with D tentatively TRBD1 or TRBD2 (6 bases each). The CDR3 runs 16 residues. Per germline, CDR1 SGHTA and CDR2 FQGNSA. The CDR3 bases are TGCGCCAGCAGCCAAGACGGGGGCTTTGGGGCCAACGTCCTGACTTTC. Residues: CASSQDGGFGANVLTF.

The chain has TRBV15 and TRBJ2-5, with 7 bases lining up with TRBD1. V was pared by 3 bases and J by 4 bases, with 5 bases of the junction left unmatched. The germline V gene encodes CDR1 LNHNV and CDR2 YYDKDF (reference sequence). The CDR3 contains 14 residues. CDR3 amino acids: CATSSLEGAETQYF. Written as DNA, the CDR3 is TGTGCCACCAGCAGCTTAGAGGGGGCAGAGACCCAGTACTTC.

With respect to this clonotype: Likely a read error: the CDR3 ends without its conserved phenylalanine or tryptophan. This chain uses TRBV14 with TRBJ1-1; D gene ambiguous. The CDR3 is 13 residues long. CDR1 and CDR2 (germline): SGHDN, FVKESK. CDR3 coding DNA: TGCGCCAGCAGCCAAGAATGGGCAGCGGGAGCTTTCCTT. Protein product: CASSQEWAAGAFL.

V gene TRBV25-1 combines with J gene TRBJ1-6, with D perhaps TRBD1 (5 bases). Trimming pared 9 bases from V and 7 bases from J, leaving 7 bases between. Germline loops: CDR1 MGHDK, CDR2 SYGVNS. The CDR3 length is 11 residues. This CDR3 reads CARGLNSPLHF. The CDR3 DNA follows: TGTGCCAGGGGGCTGAATTCACCCCTCCACTTT. The variable domain in full, completed from reference TRBV25-1 and TRBJ1-6, reads EADIYQTPRYLVIGTGKKITLECSQTMGHDKMYWYQQDPGMELHLIHYSYGVNSTEKGDLSSESTVSRIRTEHFPLTLESARPSHTSQYLCARGLNSPLHFGNGTRLTVT.

This clonotype was seen only a few times. The genes are TRBV9 and TRBJ2-7; 8 nucleotides align to TRBD2. This CDR3 has 15 amino acids. Per the germline V gene, CDR1 is SGDLS and CDR2 is YYNGEE. V was pared by 4 bases and J by 3 bases, with 9 bases of the junction left unmatched. Written as DNA, the CDR3 is TGTGCCAGCAGCCCAACTGGCGGGAGGTACTACGAGCAGTACTTC. Translating it yields CASSPTGGRYYEQYF.

This clonotype was seen repeatedly, ten times or more. This rearrangement joins TRBV11-3 to TRBJ2-7, with 8 bases aligning to TRBD2. The ends lost 2 bases at V and 4 bases at J; junction bases unmatched: 1. Germline assignment: CDR1 SGHNT and CDR2 YENEEA. The CDR3 sequence is 13 residues long. The CDR3 reads CASSLREGYEQYF. In DNA form, the CDR3 reads TGTGCCAGCAGCTTACGGGAGGGTTACGAGCAGTACTTC. The full variable domain, in which reference TRBV11-3 and TRBJ2-7 provide the parts outside the CDR3, is EAGVVQSPRYKIIEKKQPVAFWCNPISGHNTLYWYLQNLGQGPELLIRYENEEAVDDSQLPKDRFSAERLKGVDSTLKIQPAELGDSAVYLCASSLREGYEQYFGPGTRLTVT.

This clonotype occurred many times. The chain couples TRBV18 to TRBJ1-6; 9 bases align to TRBD1. Germline trimming cut 2 bases from V and 9 bases from J; bases unmatched to any gene: 2. The CDR3 loop spans 14 amino acids. The germline gives CDR1 KGHSH, CDR2 LQKENI. CDR3 residues: CASSPGQGSSPLHF. CDR3 bases: TGTGCCAGCTCACCAGGACAGGGGAGTTCACCCCTCCACTTT. The full variable domain, with the rest looked up from reference TRBV18 and TRBJ1-6, is NAGVMQNPRHLVRRRGQEARLRCSPMKGHSHVYWYRQLPEEGLKFMVYLQKENIIDESGMPKERFSAEFPKEGPSILRIQQVVRGDSAAYFCASSPGQGSSPLHFGNGTRLTVT.

This clonotype came up many times. The V call is TRBV20-1, the J call TRBJ1-5; TRBD1 aligns across 9 bases. The CDR3 contains 17 residues. The ends lost 1 base at V and 3 bases at J; junction bases unmatched: 10. In germline, CDR1 is DFQATT, CDR2 SNEGSKA (reference sequence). In DNA, the CDR3 is TGCAGTGCTAGAGCCGGGACAGGGAATTTGGACAATCAGCCCCAGCATTTT. Its translation is CSARAGTGNLDNQPQHF.

This clonotype has more than one count but fewer than ten. This chain connects TRBV7-2 to TRBJ2-7; D perhaps matches TRBD1 (6 bases). Between the trimmed V and J ends, which lost 3 bases and 5 bases, there was a span of 14 bases. Germline V gene data show CDR1 as SGHTA and CDR2 as FQGNSA. This CDR3 has 14 amino acids. The CDR3 bases are TGTGCCAGCAGCTTCGGCAGGGGATTCCACGAGCAGTACTTC. Amino acids: CASSFGRGFHEQYF.

CDR3 in DNA: TGCAGTGCTAGAGATTGGTGGCAGGGTAGCGAGACCCAGTACTTC. Translating it yields CSARDWWQGSETQYF. This chain connects TRBV20-1 to TRBJ2-5; a possible D gene is TRBD1 (5 bases). V dropped 0 bases and J dropped 5 bases, with 16 bases sitting between them. Germline CDR1 DFQATT, CDR2 SNEGSKA (reference sequence). The CDR3 covers 15 residues.

To note about this clonotype: The junction does not match germline at one end; this may be a read error. The chain couples TRBV10-3 to TRBJ2-7; D is ambiguous. The germline CDR1 and CDR2 sequences are ENHRY and SYGVKD. The CDR3 covers 13 residues. CDR3 coding DNA: TGTGCCAGCAGTGAGAACAGCTCCTACGAGCAGTACTTC. It translates to CASSENSSYEQYF.

The genes are TRBV12-3 or TRBV12-4 and TRBJ2-2; D possibly corresponds to TRBD2 (5 bases). Trimming stripped 7 bases from V and 0 bases from J, with 12 bases between. The CDR3 contains 15 residues. This CDR3 is CASTPGITNTGELFF. The DNA of the CDR3 is TGTGCCAGCACGCCCGGGATAACGAACACCGGGGAGCTGTTTTTT.

The rearrangement links TRBV7-8 to TRBJ2-7; D uncertain. With 1 base removed from V and 1 base from J, the gap between germline ends came to 8 bases. CDR1 SGHVS and CDR2 FQNEAQ come from the germline V gene. The CDR3 is made up of 14 amino acids. The CDR3 sequence: CASSLGVPSYEQYF. CDR3 nucleotides: TGTGCCAGCAGCTTAGGGGTTCCTTCCTACGAGCAGTACTTC. The entire variable domain, with the rest obtained from reference TRBV7-8 and TRBJ2-7, is as follows: GAGVSQSPRYKVAKRGQDVALRCDPISGHVSLFWYQQALGQGPEFLTYFQNEAQLDKSGLPSDRFFAERPEGSVSTLKIQRTQQEDSAVYLCASSLGVPSYEQYFGPGTRLTVT.